These T cell receptor beta chains were read from a single sample in a study of T cell responses to AZD1222 COVID-19 vaccine. Generated by immunoSEQ multiplex PCR, the TCRdb table keeps only in-frame clones and is missing some. This sample has some 150,000 clones, with approximately 90% found just once. The material was peripheral blood, obtained on day 0 of AZD1222 vaccination. These TCRs come from an adult in good health. The CDR3 runs from the conserved cysteine through the conserved F or W. D genes are given only for firm matches. Expanded clones are given a class, and other clones once, few, many or no size at all.

d_call j_call v_call clone_size cdr3_nt cdr3_aa
. TRBJ2-1 TRBV10-1 . TGCGCCAGCAGTGAGGAGGGGGAAGTATACAATGAGCAGTTCTTC CASSEEGEVYNEQFF
TRBD1 TRBJ2-1 TRBV6-5 . TGTGCCAGCAGGGAGGGACAGGGTTTTTACAATGAGCAGTTCTTC CASREGQGFYNEQFF
TRBD1 TRBJ1-1 TRBV4-2 few TGTGCCAGCAGGGGTTACAGGGGCGACACTGAAGCTTTCTTT CASRGYRGDTEAFF
. TRBJ2-7 TRBV6-5 . TGTGCCAGCAGTAGTCAGGGCTTTATTTCCTACGAGCAGTACTTC CASSSQGFISYEQYF
TRBD2 TRBJ2-5 TRBV27 . TGTGACTCCCTTCTAGCGGGGGGGCAAGAGACCCAGTACTTC CDSLLAGGQETQYF
TRBD2 TRBJ2-5 TRBV11-2 . TGTGCCAGCAGCTTACTAGCGGGGGCCCAAATCGGAGAGACCCAGTACTTC CASSLLAGAQIGETQYF
. TRBJ1-3 TRBV3-1/TRBV3-2 few TGTGCCAGCAGTCTCACAGGGATAGGAAACACCATATATTTT CASSLTGIGNTIYF
. TRBJ1-3 TRBV7-2 . TGTGCCAGCAGCTTGAGGGGATCTGGAAACACCATATATTTT CASSLRGSGNTIYF
. TRBJ1-6 TRBV12-3/TRBV12-4 . TGTGCCAGCAGACAAAAACAGGGCTCACCCCTCCACTTT CASRQKQGSPLHF
TRBD1 TRBJ1-1 TRBV7-3 once TGTGCCAGCAGCCCCCGGACAGGGAAGGGTGAAGCTTTCTTT CASSPRTGKGEAFF
TRBD1 TRBJ1-2 TRBV5-6 once TGTGCCAGCAGCGAACAGGGGTTCGGCTATGGCTACACCTTC CASSEQGFGYGYTF
. TRBJ2-7 TRBV6-5 . TGTGCCAGCATAGGGGGACACCCCTACGAGCAGTACTTC CASIGGHPYEQYF
. TRBJ1-3 TRBV6-5 . TGTGCCAGCAGGGTGGGGGGACTCTCTGGAAACACCATATATTTT CASRVGGLSGNTIYF
. TRBJ1-4 TRBV19 . TGTGCCAGTAGTTTCTGGGGTGAAAAACTGTTTTTT CASSFWGEKLFF
. TRBJ1-5 TRBV28 . TGTGCCAGCAGTTCCTATCAGCCCCAGCATTTT CASSSYQPQHF
. TRBJ2-7 TRBV11-2 once TGTGCCAGCAGCTTAGAACGGGCATACGAGCAGTACTTC CASSLERAYEQYF
. TRBJ1-5 TRBV6-5 . TGTGCCAGCGAAATAGGGGGCAATCAGCCCCAGCATTTT CASEIGGNQPQHF
. TRBJ1-1 TRBV7-9 . TGTGCCAGCAGCTTACGGTTTGACACTGAAGCTTTCTTT CASSLRFDTEAFF
. TRBJ1-4 TRBV6-5 . TGTGCCAGCAGTTACAGGACTACTAATGAAAAACTGTTTTTT CASSYRTTNEKLFF
TRBD1 TRBJ2-3 TRBV24-1 once TGTGCCACCAGTGACGGACAGGGCCCAGATACGCAGTATTTT CATSDGQGPDTQYF
TRBD2 TRBJ2-2 TRBV5-8 . TGTGCCAGCAGCTGGACTAGGTCCGGGGAGCTGTTTTTT CASSWTRSGELFF
. TRBJ1-2 TRBV7-2 . TGTGCCAGCACCCCCGGTGGAGGATACGGCTACACCTTC CASTPGGGYGYTF
. TRBJ1-4 TRBV18 . TGTGCCAGCTCACCCAGACCTGCAACTAATGAAAAACTGTTTTTT CASSPRPATNEKLFF
TRBD1 TRBJ1-1 TRBV9 . TGTGCCAGCAGCTTGGCAACAGGGGGGGACACTGAAGCTTTCTTT CASSLATGGDTEAFF
. TRBJ1-1 TRBV3-1/TRBV3-2 . TGTGCCAGCAGCCAGAGATTTTCAGGGGCCTCGAACACTGAAGCTTTCTTT CASSQRFSGASNTEAFF
. TRBJ2-5 TRBV5-1 once TGCGCCAGCAGCTTGGCGGCTACGGAGACCCAGTACTTC CASSLAATETQYF
. TRBJ1-5 TRBV6-5 . TGTGCCAGCAGAAAGAGAGGACGCAATCAGCCCCAGCATTTT CASRKRGRNQPQHF
. TRBJ1-1 TRBV7-2 . TGTGCCAGCAGCTTACGACAGAGCATGAACACTGAAGCTTTCTTT CASSLRQSMNTEAFF
TRBD1 TRBJ1-2 TRBV18 . TGTGCCAGCTCACCAAAGGGACAGGGGATTAGAGGCTATGGCTACACCTTC CASSPKGQGIRGYGYTF
. TRBJ2-5 TRBV10-3 . TGTGCCATCAGGGAACCTGCTGGGACCCAGTACTTC CAIREPAGTQYF
. TRBJ2-7 TRBV29-1 . TGCAGCGCCTCCCGAGATAGTGGGGACTACGAGCAGTACTTC CSASRDSGDYEQYF
TRBD1 TRBJ1-2 TRBV6-1 . TGTGCCAGCAGTGAAACAGGGGCATATGGCTACACCTTC CASSETGAYGYTF
. TRBJ1-5 TRBV19 . TGTGCCAGTAGAGTAGCAGGGAGCAATCAGCCCCAGCATTTT CASRVAGSNQPQHF
TRBD1 TRBJ1-3 TRBV9 . TGTGCCAGCAGCTACGGGACAGGGACAGGAAACACCATATATTTT CASSYGTGTGNTIYF
. TRBJ1-6 TRBV7-2 . TGTGCCAGCAGCTTAGTACAGGGAACTTCACCCCTCCACTTT CASSLVQGTSPLHF
TRBD1 TRBJ1-2 TRBV7-2 once TGTGCCAGCAGCGAGAATTGGGACAGACAGTCCTACACCTTC CASSENWDRQSYTF
. TRBJ1-3 TRBV6-1 . TGTGCCAGCAGTGAACACGGAAACTCTGGAAACACCATATATTTT CASSEHGNSGNTIYF